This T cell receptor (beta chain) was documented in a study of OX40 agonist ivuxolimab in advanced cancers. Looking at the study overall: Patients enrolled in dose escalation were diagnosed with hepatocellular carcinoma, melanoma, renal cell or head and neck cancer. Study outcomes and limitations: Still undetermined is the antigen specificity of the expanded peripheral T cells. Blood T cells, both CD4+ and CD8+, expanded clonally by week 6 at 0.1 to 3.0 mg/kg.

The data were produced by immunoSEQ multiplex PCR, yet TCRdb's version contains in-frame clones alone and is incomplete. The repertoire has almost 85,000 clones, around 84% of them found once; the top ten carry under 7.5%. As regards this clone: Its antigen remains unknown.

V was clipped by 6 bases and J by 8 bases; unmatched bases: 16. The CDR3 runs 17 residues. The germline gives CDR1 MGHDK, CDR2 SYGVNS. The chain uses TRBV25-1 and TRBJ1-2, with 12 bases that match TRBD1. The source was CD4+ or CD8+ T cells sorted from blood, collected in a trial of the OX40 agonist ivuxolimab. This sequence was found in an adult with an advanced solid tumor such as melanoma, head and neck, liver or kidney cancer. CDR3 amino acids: CASSPNGDRGRGSGYTF. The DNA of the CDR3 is TGTGCCAGCAGCCCGAACGGGGACAGGGGGCGAGGAAGCGGCTACACCTTC.